These 17 T cell receptor beta chains share one sample of origin, sequenced in a study of CD8+ T cells in alopecia areata. Treatment noted: oral pan-JAK inhibitor, 5-10 mg twice daily. Investigators isolated RNA and reverse transcribed it into cDNA to act as the sequencing template. Sequencing used immunoSEQ multiplex PCR; TCRdb keeps in-frame clones, though not all of them. The data contain about 210,000 clones, 66% of them singletons. The sequenced sample was CD4+ T cells sorted from blood, obtained between weeks 44 and 45, from a patient treated with tofacitinib. Receptors were obtained from a human donor with alopecia areata.

The sample holds one count of this clone. The chain employs TRBV5-1 and TRBJ2-1, with D maybe TRBD2 (6 bases). The CDR3 totals 17 residues. Per germline, CDR1 SGHRS and CDR2 YFSETQ. Deletions cut 1 base from V and 7 bases from J, with 21 bases between. This CDR3 reads CASSLHEASPAGNEQFF. In DNA form, the CDR3 reads TGCGCCAGCAGCTTGCACGAGGCCAGCCCGGCGGGGAATGAGCAGTTCTTC.

The chain is built from TRBV5-6 and TRBJ1-6; D perhaps matches TRBD1 (6 bases). Between the trimmed V and J ends, which lost 3 bases and 7 bases, there was a span of 14 bases. The V gene's germline CDR1 is SGHDT and CDR2 YYEEEE. CDR3 length: 15 amino acids. In DNA form, the CDR3 reads TGTGCCAGCAGCTCCCCCGTGGGGGCGAATTCACCCCTCCACTTT. Translated, it gives CASSSPVGANSPLHF.

The chain carries TRBV6-1 and TRBJ1-5, with 9 bases that match TRBD1. Germline lookup yields CDR1 MNHNS and CDR2 SASEGT. The CDR3 extends over 15 amino acids. After removal of 6 bases from V and 6 bases from J, the junction contained 9 bases not matched to a gene. The CDR3 DNA reads as TGTGCCAGCAGGGGACAGGGAGGGATTAGTCAGCCCCAGCATTTT. As protein: CASRGQGGISQPQHF.

This chain uses TRBV5-5 with TRBJ1-1; 8 bases align to TRBD1. V was clipped by 4 bases and J by 1 base; unmatched bases: 6. The CDR3 spans 15 residues. CDR1 is SGHKS, CDR2 YYEKEE, per germline (reference sequence). The CDR3 DNA reads as TGTGCCAGCAGCATGACAGGGGACGCGAACACTGAAGCTTTCTTT. Its protein product is CASSMTGDANTEAFF.

This chain connects TRBV9 to TRBJ2-2; D remains ambiguous. In germline, CDR1 is SGDLS, CDR2 YYNGEE. This CDR3 region has 14 residues. Between the trimmed V and J ends, which lost 0 bases and 7 bases, there was a span of 10 bases. CDR3 DNA: TGTGCCAGCAGCGTAGTTTCGGGTGACGGGGAGCTGTTTTTT. Amino acids: CASSVVSGDGELFF.

This chain uses TRBV30 with TRBJ1-3; 10 nucleotides align to TRBD1. Germline V lookup: CDR1 GTSNPN, CDR2 SVGIG (reference sequence). V lost 1 base and J lost 8; bases outside the gene matches: 11. The CDR3 contains 16 residues. CDR3 residues: CAWSGGQGFYVDTIYF. The CDR3 DNA follows: TGTGCCTGGAGTGGGGGACAGGGGTTCTATGTGGACACCATATATTTT. Supplemented by reference TRBV30 and TRBJ1-3, the full variable domain reads SQTIHQWPATLVQPVGSPLSLECTVEGTSNPNLYWYRQAAGRGLQLLFYSVGIGQISSEVPQNLSASRPQDRQFILSSKKLLLSDSGFYLCAWSGGQGFYVDTIYFGEGSWLTVV.

The gene calls are TRBV29-1 and TRBJ2-3, with D unclear. This CDR3 comprises 14 residues. Germline CDR1 and CDR2: SQVTM and ANQGSEA. The ends were cut back, 4 bases at V and 2 bases at J, with 13 bases in the middle. The CDR3 loop is CSVVHVGVTDTQYF. DNA for the CDR3: TGCAGCGTTGTCCATGTAGGAGTCACAGATACGCAGTATTTT.

This clone was counted only a few times. The CDR3 region is CASSPGLKGDTQYF. The CDR3 bases are TGTGCCAGCAGCCCGGGCCTCAAGGGGGATACGCAGTATTTT. The J gene is TRBJ2-3, the V gene TRBV7-7; possibly TRBD1 for D (5 bases). The CDR3 extends over 14 amino acids. V lost 5 bases and J 6 bases, leaving 15 bases between the germline ends. Germline V lookup: CDR1 SSHAT, CDR2 FNYEAQ (reference sequence).

This chain joins TRBV30 and TRBJ1-3; no reliable D call. This CDR3 comprises 12 residues. From germline, CDR1 is GTSNPN and CDR2 SVGIG (reference sequence). CDR3 region: CALQRDGNTIYF. In DNA form, the CDR3 reads TGTGCTCTCCAGCGAGATGGAAACACCATATATTTT.

The rearrangement uses TRBV30 and TRBJ2-1, with 10 positions matching TRBD2. Germline V gene data show CDR1 as GTSNPN and CDR2 as SVGIG (reference sequence). This CDR3 has 13 amino acids. V trimming: 4 bases; J trimming: 14 bases; junction bases outside the gene matches: 11. The CDR3 DNA follows: TGTGCCTGGATTCCCTTTAGCGGGGGGCCGGAGTTCTTC. Its protein product is CAWIPFSGGPEFF.

This clone has only one observation. The chain couples TRBV29-1 to TRBJ2-5, with unresolved D. The CDR3 sequence is 13 residues long. Germline assignment: CDR1 SQVTM and CDR2 ANQGSEA. Between the trimmed V and J ends, which lost 6 bases and 1 base, there was a span of 12 bases. The DNA for the CDR3 is TGCAGCGTGAGAGGAACTCTCCAAGAGACCCAGTACTTC. This encodes CSVRGTLQETQYF.

The J gene is TRBJ2-3, the V gene TRBV4-3, with TRBD2 as a possible D gene (5 bases). Germline-derived CDR1 and CDR2 are LGHNA and YSLEER. The CDR3 length is 15 residues. V gave up 0 bases and J gave up 2 bases, with 9 bases separating them. The CDR3 nucleotides are TGCGCCAGCAGCCAAGAACCCGGGGACACAGATACGCAGTATTTT. Translated, it gives CASSQEPGDTDTQYF.

The J gene is TRBJ1-2, the V gene TRBV7-2; D is unclear. CDR3 length: 11 residues. CDR1 SGHTA and CDR2 FQGNSA come from the germline V gene. V lost 3 bases, J lost 8 bases, and 7 bases lay in between. The CDR3 loop reads CASSFMKGYTF. DNA for the CDR3: TGTGCCAGCAGCTTCATGAAAGGCTACACCTTC.

This rearrangement joins TRBV15 to TRBJ1-5; TRBD1 might be the D (5 bases). V was trimmed by 0 bases and J by 4 bases, leaving 16 bases between them. Germline CDR1 LNHNV, CDR2 YYDKDF (reference sequence). This CDR3 spans 17 amino acids. Here the CDR3 DNA reads TGTGCCACCAGCAGAGATATGAGGGGCCTTCAGAATCAGCCCCAGCATTTT. Protein sequence: CATSRDMRGLQNQPQHF.

This clone appeared once. V and J are TRBV4-1 and TRBJ2-1, with D hard to call. Between the trimmed V and J ends, which lost 1 base and 1 base, there was a span of 8 bases. The CDR3 totals 15 residues. Germline loops: CDR1 MGHRA, CDR2 YSYEKL. CDR3 nucleotides: TGCGCCAGCAGCCAAGCTTTAGAGTCCTACAATGAGCAGTTCTTC. Its protein is CASSQALESYNEQFF.

The gene calls are TRBV4-2 and TRBJ1-1, with TRBD1 matching 7 bases. Germline CDR1 LGHNA, CDR2 YNFKEQ. After removal of 3 bases from V and 0 bases from J, the junction contained 4 bases not matched to a gene. This CDR3 is built from 15 residues. The CDR3 here is CASSQTQGMNTEAFF. Here the CDR3 DNA reads TGTGCCAGCAGCCAGACACAGGGGATGAACACTGAAGCTTTCTTT.

The chain couples TRBV2 to TRBJ1-5, with 7 bases that match TRBD1. The CDR3 is 14 residues long. Germline lookup yields CDR1 SNHLY and CDR2 FYNNEI. The ends lost 11 bases at V and 2 bases at J; junction bases unmatched: 9. The chain's CDR3 is CAAGGTVRNQPQHF. As DNA, the CDR3 is TGTGCCGCGGGGGGGACAGTTCGCAATCAGCCCCAGCATTTT.